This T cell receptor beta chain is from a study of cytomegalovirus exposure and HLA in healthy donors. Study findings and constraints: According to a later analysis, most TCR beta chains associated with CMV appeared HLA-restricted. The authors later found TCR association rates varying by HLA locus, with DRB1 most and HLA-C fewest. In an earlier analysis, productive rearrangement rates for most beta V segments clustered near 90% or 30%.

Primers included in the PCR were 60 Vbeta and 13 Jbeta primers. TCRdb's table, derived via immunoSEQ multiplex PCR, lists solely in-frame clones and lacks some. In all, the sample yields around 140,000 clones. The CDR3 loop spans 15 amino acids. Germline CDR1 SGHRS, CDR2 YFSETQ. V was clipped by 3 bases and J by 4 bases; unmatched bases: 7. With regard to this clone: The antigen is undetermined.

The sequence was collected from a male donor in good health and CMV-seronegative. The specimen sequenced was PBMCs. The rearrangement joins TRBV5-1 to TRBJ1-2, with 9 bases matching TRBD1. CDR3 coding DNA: TGCGCCAGCAGCTCGTGGACAGGGGACTTCTATGGCTACACCTTC. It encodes CASSSWTGDFYGYTF.